Sequencing of this T cell receptor beta chain was carried out in a study of CD8 T cells in Susac syndrome. Study-wide points: CD8+ clones in Susac expanded most in TEMRA cells and active patients.

Reverse transcription of about 0.45 to 1 ug RNA was performed with random hexamers. TCRdb used MiXCR to reprocess the immunoSEQ multiplex PCR reads, holding one entry per CDR3 protein. The sample has some 110,000 distinct CDR3 sequences, about 95% seen once. Patients with Susac syndrome met diagnostic criteria defined recently for definite or probable disease. As concerns this clonotype: Its antigen is currently unknown.

This CDR3 region has 12 residues. Germline CDR1 is KGHDR and CDR2 is SFDVKD. The V end lost 7 bases, the J end lost 7 bases, and 10 bases lay between the germline ends. Source material: CD8+ T cells from PBMCs. The J gene is TRBJ2-1, the V gene TRBV24-1; a weak D match, TRBD1 (5 bases). This receptor was taken from a human donor with Susac syndrome. CDR3 loop: CATSTGSNEQFF. DNA for the CDR3: TGTGCCACCAGCACAGGATCTAATGAGCAGTTCTTC.